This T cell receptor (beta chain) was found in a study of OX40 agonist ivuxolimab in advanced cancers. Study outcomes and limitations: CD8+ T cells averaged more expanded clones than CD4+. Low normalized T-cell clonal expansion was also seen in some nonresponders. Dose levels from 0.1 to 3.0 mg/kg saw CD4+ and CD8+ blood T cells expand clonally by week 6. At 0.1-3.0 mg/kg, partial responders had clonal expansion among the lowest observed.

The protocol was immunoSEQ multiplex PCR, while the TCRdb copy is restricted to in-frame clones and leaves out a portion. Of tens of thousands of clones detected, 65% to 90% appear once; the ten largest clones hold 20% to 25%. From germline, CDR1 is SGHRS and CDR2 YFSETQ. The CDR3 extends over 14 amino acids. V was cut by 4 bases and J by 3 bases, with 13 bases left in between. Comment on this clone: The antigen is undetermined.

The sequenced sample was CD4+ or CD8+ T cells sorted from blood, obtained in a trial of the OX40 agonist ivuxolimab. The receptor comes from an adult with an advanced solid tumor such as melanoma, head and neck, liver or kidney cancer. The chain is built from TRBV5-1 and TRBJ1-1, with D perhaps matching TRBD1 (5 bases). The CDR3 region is CASSQGGGYTEAFF. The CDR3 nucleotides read TGCGCCAGCAGCCAGGGAGGAGGGTACACTGAAGCTTTCTTT.